One T cell receptor beta chain is described in this entry. Its antigen is not identified. This sample is part of a study of shared clonotypes between healthy human individuals. At the level of the study: Donors were two women and a few men aged 18 to 49. Study outcomes and limitations: The study found lower generation probabilities in non-shared clonotypes than in those shared by all four donors.

V gave up 0 bases and J gave up 6 bases, with 7 bases separating them. CDR1 is ENHRY, CDR2 SYGVKD, per germline. The length of the CDR3 is 13 residues. Some clones are missing from TCRdb's copy, which holds only in-frame ones; the method was immunoSEQ multiplex PCR. The sample includes a few million clones, more than 80% of them seen just once. The TCR originated in a man younger than 30 in good health. The chain links TRBV10-3 to TRBJ2-3; D remains unclear. Sequencing input: naive CD4+ T cells sorted from blood. Subset specified: CD45RA+ positively selected. The CDR3 DNA reads as TGTGCCATCAGTGAGTCCCCGCGGGATACGCAGTATTTT. Protein product: CAISESPRDTQYF.